The rows below give T cell receptor beta chains drawn from one sample of a study of blood T cell repertoires in COVID-19. TCRdb's table, derived via immunoSEQ multiplex PCR, lists solely in-frame clones and lacks some. The repertoire consists of 150,000 to 200,000 clones, with 90% to 95% occurring once and the leading ten covering just under 2%. Material for sequencing was peripheral blood. These receptors came from an older woman with COVID-19, enrolled during active disease. Both conserved end residues are part of each CDR3. The D gene is left open where the match is weak. Clone size is stated in some rows and not others, as once, few, many or a class when expanded.

TRBJ2-3 | - | TRBD1 | TRBV4-2 | 15 | TGTGCCAGCAGCCTAGGACAGGGAGTCACAGATACGCAGTATTTT | CASSLGQGVTDTQYF
TRBJ1-6 | - | - | TRBV28 | 14 | TGTGCCAGCAATGAGGGTACCTATAATTCACCCCTCCACTTT | CASNEGTYNSPLHF
TRBJ1-1 | - | - | TRBV6-2/TRBV6-3 | 12 | TGTGCCAGCAGCGAAGGGGCGGGGGAAGCTTTCTTT | CASSEGAGEAFF
TRBJ1-2 | - | - | TRBV10-3 | 12 | TGTGCCATCAGTGGAGCTAACTATGGCTACACCTTC | CAISGANYGYTF
TRBJ2-6 | - | TRBD1 | TRBV19 | 17 | TGTGCCAGTAGTATCGGGACAGGGAGTTCTGGGGCCAACGTCCTGACTTTC | CASSIGTGSSGANVLTF
TRBJ1-6 | - | TRBD1 | TRBV7-9 | 14 | TGTGCCAGCAGCTGGACAGGGTCGAATTCACCCCTCCACTTT | CASSWTGSNSPLHF
TRBJ2-5 | - | - | TRBV4-1 | 15 | TGCGCCAGCAGCCAAGATCGGTTGGGGAGAGAGACCCAGTACTTC | CASSQDRLGRETQYF
TRBJ2-7 | - | - | TRBV27 | 16 | TGTGCCAGCAGTTTATCGGTCCGGGGGAATACCTACGAGCAGTACTTC | CASSLSVRGNTYEQYF
TRBJ2-7 | few | - | TRBV6-5 | 13 | TGTGCCAGCAGTCCCCCCAGCGGACGAGCGGAGTACTTC | CASSPPSGRAEYF
TRBJ2-3 | - | - | TRBV7-2 | 14 | TGTGCCAGCAGCTTAGATCCTAGCACAGATACGCAGTATTTT | CASSLDPSTDTQYF
TRBJ1-2 | few | TRBD1 | TRBV5-5 | 13 | TGTGCCACCCAAGGGGGGACAGACTATGGCTACACCTTC | CATQGGTDYGYTF
TRBJ2-1 | - | - | TRBV5-5 | 12 | TGTGCCAGCAGCTTCCTTTCGAATGAGCAGTTCTTC | CASSFLSNEQFF
TRBJ2-6 | - | - | TRBV7-6 | 19 | TGTGCCAGCAGCTTAGGAGACAGGCTCCCCCCCGCTGGGGCCAACGTCCTGACTTTC | CASSLGDRLPPAGANVLTF
TRBJ1-5 | once | TRBD1 | TRBV20-1 | 18 | TGCAGTGCTAGTGGGCAGGGGGCGGGAAACCCTAGCAATCAGCCCCAGCATTTT | CSASGQGAGNPSNQPQHF
TRBJ2-7 | - | - | TRBV4-1 | 15 | TGCGCCAGCAGCCAAGCTAGCGTAGGGGTCTACGAGCAGTACTTC | CASSQASVGVYEQYF
TRBJ1-6 | - | - | TRBV6-1 | 15 | TGTGCCAGCAGTGAACCCAGAGGGCCTAGTTCACCCCTCCACTTT | CASSEPRGPSSPLHF
TRBJ2-7 | - | - | TRBV5-5 | 11 | TGTGCCAGCAGTTCACCAGTAGAGCAGTACTTC | CASSSPVEQYF
TRBJ2-3 | - | TRBD2 | TRBV6-2/TRBV6-3 | 16 | TGTGCCAGCAGTAAAGACGCCAGCGGGGGGGCATATACGCAGTATTTT | CASSKDASGGAYTQYF
TRBJ1-3 | - | TRBD1 | TRBV11-2 | 15 | TGTGCCAGCAGCGGGACAGGTTTACCTGGAAACACCATATATTTT | CASSGTGLPGNTIYF
TRBJ2-7 | - | TRBD1 | TRBV3-1/TRBV3-2 | 18 | TGTGCCAGCAGCCAAGCCTCCACCACAGGGGCCAACTCCTACGAGCAGTACTTC | CASSQASTTGANSYEQYF
TRBJ1-4 | - | TRBD1 | TRBV5-1 | 14 | TGCGCCAGCAGCACGGGACAGGGGAGGGAAAAACTGTTTTTT | CASSTGQGREKLFF
TRBJ1-2 | - | - | TRBV5-1 | 15 | TGCGCCAGCAGCTTGGGAAGCGGTGAACGGGCTGGCTACACCTTC | CASSLGSGERAGYTF
TRBJ1-1 | - | - | TRBV5-5 | 12 | TGTGCCAGCAGCCCTTCGAACACTGAAGCTTTCTTT | CASSPSNTEAFF
TRBJ1-3 | medium-sized | TRBD1 | TRBV7-9 | 19 | TGTGCCAGCAGCTTATCGTTTTCGGGGACAGGCCACTCTGGAAACACCATATATTTT | CASSLSFSGTGHSGNTIYF
TRBJ2-1 | - | - | TRBV7-2 | 12 | TGTGCCAGCAGCTTCAGCTACAATGAGCAGTTCTTC | CASSFSYNEQFF
TRBJ2-3 | - | TRBD2 | TRBV7-9 | 16 | TGTGCCAGCAGCGGAAGTAGCGGGGGCTACACAGATACGCAGTATTTT | CASSGSSGGYTDTQYF
TRBJ1-6 | - | - | TRBV6-5 | 15 | TGTGCCAGCACGGGACTAAACTCCTATAATTCACCCCTCCACTTT | CASTGLNSYNSPLHF
TRBJ1-2 | - | TRBD1 | TRBV27 | 14 | TGTGCCAGCAGTTTGACAGGGCCGGGATATGGCTACACCTTC | CASSLTGPGYGYTF
TRBJ2-7 | - | - | TRBV7-9 | 11 | TGTGCCAGCAGCTTACTGGGCAAGCAGTACTTC | CASSLLGKQYF
TRBJ1-5 | - | - | TRBV11-2 | 15 | TGTGCCAGCAGCTTAGTCGGGGATAGCAATCAGCCCCAGCATTTT | CASSLVGDSNQPQHF
TRBJ1-1 | few | TRBD1 | TRBV27 | 15 | TGTGCCAGCAAAAGGGACAGGGGGCGAAACACTGAAGCTTTCTTT | CASKRDRGRNTEAFF
TRBJ2-1 | - | TRBD2 | TRBV5-4 | 16 | TGTGCCAGCAGCTTGGAAGGGACTAGCGGGGACAATGAGCAGTTCTTC | CASSLEGTSGDNEQFF
TRBJ1-3 | - | TRBD1 | TRBV5-6 | 15 | TGTGCCAGCAGCTTGGTCGAGGACAGGGGAAACACCATATATTTT | CASSLVEDRGNTIYF
TRBJ2-1 | many | TRBD2 | TRBV6-5 | 14 | TGTGCCAGCATGACACTAGCGGGGGGGTCTGAGCAGTTCTTC | CASMTLAGGSEQFF
TRBJ2-2 | - | TRBD1 | TRBV6-5 | 16 | TGTGCCAGCAGTTACTGGACAGGTTGGCCCTCCGGGGAGCTGTTTTTT | CASSYWTGWPSGELFF
TRBJ1-4 | - | TRBD1 | TRBV15 | 15 | TGTGCCACCAGCAGAGATAGACAGGGATTGGGAAAACTGTTTTTT | CATSRDRQGLGKLFF
TRBJ2-2 | - | TRBD1 | TRBV19 | 13 | TGTGCCAGTAGGACAGGGGGCACCGGGGAGCTGTTTTTT | CASRTGGTGELFF
TRBJ1-1 | - | - | TRBV24-1 | 12 | TGTGCCACCAGTGCCGGGGGGACTGAAGCTTTCTTT | CATSAGGTEAFF
TRBJ1-3 | once | TRBD1 | TRBV7-8 | 15 | TGTGCCAGCAGCGAACTACAGGGGTCCGGAAACACCATATATTTT | CASSELQGSGNTIYF
TRBJ1-5 | once | TRBD1 | TRBV5-5 | 14 | TGTGCCAGCAGCCGGGACAGGGTGGGTCAGCCCCAGCATTTT | CASSRDRVGQPQHF
TRBJ2-1 | - | - | TRBV14 | 13 | TGTGCCAGCAGCCGCACGACTTACAATGAGCAGTTCTTC | CASSRTTYNEQFF
TRBJ2-7 | - | - | TRBV19 | 14 | TGTGCCAGTAGTAGCAGGGCCTCCTCCTACGAGCAGTACTTC | CASSSRASSYEQYF
TRBJ2-7 | - | TRBD2 | TRBV3-1/TRBV3-2 | 16 | TGTGCCAGCAGCCTCGTAGCGGGGAGGAAAAACTACGAGCAGTACTTC | CASSLVAGRKNYEQYF
TRBJ2-1 | - | - | TRBV25-1 | 15 | TGTGCCAGCAGTGCCATAACGAGCTCCTACAATGAGCAGTTCTTC | CASSAITSSYNEQFF
TRBJ1-1 | once | - | TRBV27 | 12 | TGTGCCAGCAGCACTTGGGGGCTTCAGGCTTTCTTT | CASSTWGLQAFF
TRBJ1-2 | - | TRBD1 | TRBV9 | 14 | TGTGCCAGCACCTCGGGACAGGGGTTCTATGGCTACACCTTC | CASTSGQGFYGYTF
TRBJ1-4 | - | - | TRBV19 | 15 | TGTGCCAGTTACCCCGGGGGGGCGGCTAATGAAAAACTGTTTTTT | CASYPGGAANEKLFF
TRBJ2-6 | - | - | TRBV5-8 | 17 | TGTGCCAGCAGCCCTGGATGGGGCCTATCTGGGGCCAACGTCCTGACTTTC | CASSPGWGLSGANVLTF
TRBJ2-5 | - | - | TRBV25-1 | 12 | TGTGCCAGCAGTGTTGTAGAAGAGACCCAGTACTTC | CASSVVEETQYF
TRBJ1-1 | - | TRBD1 | TRBV7-2 | 16 | TGTGCCAGCAGCCTCGGGACAGCGCCCATGAACACTGAAGCTTTCTTT | CASSLGTAPMNTEAFF
TRBJ2-7 | once | - | TRBV7-9 | 17 | TGTGCCAGCAGCTCTAGCCGGGACATCAAGAGCTCCTACGAGCAGTACTTC | CASSSSRDIKSSYEQYF
TRBJ1-1 | - | TRBD1 | TRBV18 | 16 | TGTGCCAGCTCACTTATACAGGGGGCGCCGGACACTGAAGCTTTCTTT | CASSLIQGAPDTEAFF
TRBJ1-2 | - | - | TRBV5-8 | 12 | TGTGCCAGCAGCTTCAAAAACTATGGCTACACCTTC | CASSFKNYGYTF
TRBJ1-1 | - | TRBD1 | TRBV20-1 | 11 | TGCAGTGCTAAACGACAGGGTCAAGCTTTCTTT | CSAKRQGQAFF
TRBJ1-2 | once | TRBD1 | TRBV5-1 | 14 | TGCGCCAGCAGACAGGGGGCGCAGGTCTATGGCTACACCTTC | CASRQGAQVYGYTF
TRBJ2-3 | - | TRBD2 | TRBV3-1/TRBV3-2 | 19 | TGTGCCAGCAGCCCCCGGACTAGCGGGGCAAGTGAGAGCACAGATACGCAGTATTTT | CASSPRTSGASESTDTQYF
TRBJ1-1 | - | TRBD1 | TRBV18 | 14 | TGTGCCAGCTCACCACGCGGCAGGGGGACTGAAGCTTTCTTT | CASSPRGRGTEAFF
TRBJ1-5 | - | - | TRBV3-1/TRBV3-2 | 16 | TGTGCCAGCAGCCATTCGGGGGGGCAGCGCAATCAGCCCCAGCATTTT | CASSHSGGQRNQPQHF